Presented here are 20 T cell receptor beta chains from one specimen sequenced in a study of T cells in Graves' hyperthyroidism and ophthalmopathy. TCR beta CDR3 sequences were amplified from RNA transcripts. The TCR CDR3 first-round RT-PCR relied on the HTBI primer set. TCRdb redid the calling of the multiplex PCR reads with MiXCR, one entry per CDR3 protein. The sample lists about 300,000 distinct CDR3 sequences; roughly 19% were seen once. The sample was blood. All receptors derive from a man in his fifties with Graves' ophthalmopathy.

The chain has TRBV9 and TRBJ2-2; 11 nucleotides align to TRBD2. Germline V gene sequence: CDR1 SGDLS, CDR2 YYNGEE. The CDR3 spans 16 residues. With V trimmed by 0 bases and J by 4 bases, 2 bases remained unmatched. The CDR3 DNA reads as TGTGCCAGCAGCGTAGATCTAGCGGGGGGCACCGGGGAGCTGTTTTTT. It codes for CASSVDLAGGTGELFF.

This clonotype was picked up many times. This chain uses TRBV4-1 with TRBJ2-3; possible D gene TRBD1, 6 bases. Trimming removed 3 bases at V and 4 bases at J, with 14 bases between. The CDR3 consists of 15 residues. Germline lookup yields CDR1 MGHRA and CDR2 YSYEKL. The CDR3 sequence is CASSQPGVYPDTQYF. The CDR3 nucleotides are TGCGCCAGCAGCCAGCCAGGGGTTTATCCAGATACGCAGTATTTT.

The count of this clonotype is one. J is TRBJ2-5 and V is TRBV9; TRBD2 aligns across 10 bases. After removal of 0 bases from V and 1 base from J, the junction contained 6 bases not matched to a gene. The CDR3 extends over 17 amino acids. Germline V gives CDR1 SGDLS, CDR2 YYNGEE. The CDR3 DNA is TGTGCCAGCAGCGTAGGATTAGCGGGAGGAATCCAAGAGACCCAGTACTTC. Its translation: CASSVGLAGGIQETQYF.

This clonotype was observed many times. The V and J genes are TRBV20-1 and TRBJ1-2; 8 bases align to TRBD1. Germline CDR1 and CDR2: DFQATT and SNEGSKA (reference sequence). CDR3 length equals 16 residues. Germline trimming cut 1 base from V and 5 bases from J; bases unmatched to any gene: 12. CDR3 sequence reads: CSARASDRGVGYGYTF. The CDR3 DNA is TGCAGTGCTAGAGCTTCCGACAGGGGAGTTGGATATGGCTACACCTTC.

The V and J genes are TRBV6-2 or TRBV6-3 and TRBJ2-2, with D tentatively TRBD1 or TRBD2 (6 bases each). The length of the CDR3 is 14 residues. Trimming stripped 6 bases from V and 5 bases from J, with 13 bases between. Per the germline V gene, CDR1 is MNHEY and CDR2 is SVGEGT. This CDR3 is CASRRGAGTGELFF. In DNA form, the CDR3 reads TGTGCCAGCAGGAGGGGGGCCGGGACCGGGGAGCTGTTTTTT.

This chain links TRBV29-1 with TRBJ2-3; D is ambiguous. CDR3 size: 13 residues. V lost 8 bases to trimming and J lost 2 bases, with 14 bases between them. Germline loops: CDR1 SQVTM, CDR2 ANQGSEA. The CDR3 region has the DNA TGCAGCTCCTCTCGTGGAACCACAGATACGCAGTATTTT. It codes for CSSSRGTTDTQYF.

The chain links TRBV5-8 to TRBJ2-3; a weak D match, TRBD2 (6 bases). The V gene's germline CDR1 is SGHTS and CDR2 YDEGEE. V was shortened by 9 bases and J by 3 bases, with 20 bases between the two germline ends. CDR3 length: 15 amino acids. CDR3 sequence: CATRKGSGQTDTQYF. The CDR3 bases are TGTGCCACCAGGAAAGGTAGCGGCCAGACAGATACGCAGTATTTT. Looking up the rest from reference TRBV5-8 and TRBJ2-3 gives the full variable domain: EAGVTQSPTHLIKTRGQQATLRCSPISGHTSVYWYQQALGLGLQFLLWYDEGEERNRGNFPPRFSGRQFPNYSSELNVNALELEDSALYLCATRKGSGQTDTQYFGPGTRLTVL.

This clonotype was counted a single time. A much bigger clone sits one base away, suggesting this may be a read error. The V call is TRBV7-9, the J call TRBJ1-5; D is undetermined. In germline, CDR1 is SEHNR, CDR2 FQNEAQ (reference sequence). V was shortened by 3 bases and J by 5 bases, with 8 bases between the two germline ends. The CDR3 is made up of 13 amino acids. The CDR3 is CASSLRNYQPQHF. The DNA for the CDR3 is TGTGCCAGCAGCTTGAGGAACTATCAGCCCCAGCATTTT.

This clonotype came up a few times. This chain links TRBV5-1 with TRBJ2-7, with 9 bases aligning to TRBD2. V lost 4 bases, J lost 6 bases, and 5 bases stayed unmatched. This CDR3 is 13 amino acids long. Germline V CDR1 and CDR2: SGHRS, YFSETQ. The chain's CDR3 is CASSPSGMGEQYF. As DNA, the CDR3 is TGCGCCAGCAGCCCTAGCGGGATGGGCGAGCAGTACTTC.

Only a few counts were recorded for this clonotype. The rearrangement joins TRBV12-3 or TRBV12-4 to TRBJ2-2; perhaps TRBD2 as D (5 bases). The V end was cut by 2 bases, the J end by 5 bases, with 15 bases between. This CDR3 has 16 amino acids. The CDR3 bases are TGTGCCAGCAGTTTACGGGGAAGCGGAAAGACCGGGGAGCTGTTTTTT. This translates into CASSLRGSGKTGELFF.

This clonotype was seen many times. This chain connects TRBV6-1 to TRBJ2-5; no clear D gene. This CDR3 is built from 12 residues. CDR1 is MNHNS and CDR2 is SASEGT in the germline V gene. The ends were cut back, 1 base at V and 3 bases at J, with 3 bases in the middle. In nucleotides, the CDR3 is TGTGCCAGCAGTGAAGACAAAGAGACCCAGTACTTC. Its translation is CASSEDKETQYF.

The chain joins TRBV5-1 to TRBJ2-4, with 7 positions matching TRBD2. Germline CDR1 SGHRS, CDR2 YFSETQ. After removal of 1 base from V and 5 bases from J, the junction contained 3 bases not matched to a gene. The CDR3 covers 14 residues. Written as DNA, the CDR3 is TGCGCCAGCAGCTTGTATGCGGGAGAAAACATTCAGTACTTC. Protein: CASSLYAGENIQYF.

This clonotype was detected ten times or more. V is TRBV12-3 or TRBV12-4 and J is TRBJ2-2; the match to TRBD1 covers 11 bases. This CDR3 spans 15 amino acids. Unmatched junction bases numbered 4, after V lost 6 bases and J lost 4 bases. The chain's CDR3 is CASSGQGAFTGELFF. CDR3 bases: TGTGCCAGCAGCGGACAGGGGGCATTCACCGGGGAGCTGTTTTTT.

This clonotype came up a few times. The V gene is TRBV6-1, the J gene TRBJ1-1, with D perhaps matching TRBD1 (5 bases). The CDR3 sequence is 13 residues long. The V gene lost 2 bases and the J gene lost 11 bases, with 15 bases spanning the gap. Germline CDR1 is MNHNS and CDR2 is SASEGT. In DNA form, the CDR3 reads TGTGCCAGCAGTGAATATATACAGGATCTGGCTTTCTTT. This gives the protein CASSEYIQDLAFF.

Ten or more counts support this clonotype. The genes are TRBV30 and TRBJ2-7; no definite D call. CDR3 length: 11 amino acids. The germline V gene has CDR1 GTSNPN and CDR2 SVGIG (reference sequence). Trimming pared 4 bases from V and 2 bases from J, leaving 6 bases between. For the CDR3, the DNA is TGTGCCTGGACTACCGCCTACGAGCAGTACTTC. It encodes CAWTTAYEQYF.

This clonotype was seen only once. This rearrangement joins TRBV19 to TRBJ1-1; tentatively, D is TRBD1 (5 bases). V lost 5 bases and J 1 base, leaving 14 bases between the germline ends. The CDR3 contains 15 residues. CDR1 is LNHDA and CDR2 is SQIVND in the germline V gene (reference sequence). The CDR3 region is CASSGDSGGNTEAFF. DNA for the CDR3: TGTGCCAGTAGTGGAGACTCTGGGGGGAACACTGAAGCTTTCTTT.

This clonotype was seen more than once but under ten times. The chain is built from TRBV28 and TRBJ2-6, with 8 bases fitting TRBD2. From germline, CDR1 is MDHEN and CDR2 SYDVKM. J gave up 3 bases and V 6 bases, and 25 bases lay outside the gene matches. The CDR3 sequence is 22 residues long. The CDR3 nucleotides read TGTGCCAGCAGCCCCGACCGCTTTCGGCTCCGGCGGGAGGACCGTGGGGCCAACGTCCTGACTTTC. It yields the protein CASSPDRFRLRREDRGANVLTF.

This clonotype was counted between two and nine times. The chain couples TRBV6-1 to TRBJ1-4, with 7 positions matching TRBD1. Germline-derived CDR1 and CDR2 are MNHNS and SASEGT. The junction had 2 bases not matched to a gene; V was cut back by 5 bases and J by 8 bases. The CDR3 has 12 residues. Written as DNA, the CDR3 is TGTGCCAGCAGTCTACAGGGGGAAAAACTGTTTTTT. It specifies CASSLQGEKLFF.

The table lists this clonotype with many counts. The chain has TRBV6-1 and TRBJ1-1, with D unclear. The length of the CDR3 is 13 residues. In germline, CDR1 is MNHNS, CDR2 SASEGT. The germline V and J ends were trimmed by 5 bases and 9 bases, with 16 bases remaining between them. CDR3 sequence (DNA): TGTGCCAGCAGTTTACGCTACTCCTCTCAAGCTTTCTTT. This codes for CASSLRYSSQAFF.

This clonotype was detected many times. The V gene is TRBV5-6, the J gene TRBJ1-1; 7 nucleotides line up with TRBD1. The germline V gene encodes CDR1 SGHDT and CDR2 YYEEEE. This CDR3 has 14 residues. J was trimmed by 1 base and V by 5 bases; bases with no gene match: 5. DNA for the CDR3: TGTGCCAGCAGGGGTGGGACAGCGAACACTGAAGCTTTCTTT. Translated, it gives CASRGGTANTEAFF.